These 2 T cell receptor beta chains were sequenced from one sample in a study of blood T cell repertoires in COVID-19. Only in-frame clones appear in the TCRdb table, and some are missing; sequencing was by immunoSEQ multiplex PCR. The sample lists fewer than 85,000 clones, about 90% occurring once. The sequenced material came from peripheral blood. The origin of the receptors is a man over 45 with active COVID-19.

This rearrangement joins TRBV21-1 to TRBJ1-2; TRBD1 is the table's D call, not checked against the DNA. TRBV21-1 is noted as a pseudogene. CDR3 length: 14 amino acids. The CDR3 coding sequence is TGTGCCAGCAGCAAAGGACAGGTGTCGTATGGCTACACCTTC. It yields the protein CASSKGQVSYGYTF.

The chain joins TRBV27 to TRBJ2-1, with 10 bases lining up with TRBD2. The CDR3 totals 15 residues. The germline V gene has CDR1 MNHEY and CDR2 SMNVEV (reference sequence). V dropped 6 bases and J dropped 4; count of bases not matched to a gene: 6. CDR3 coding DNA: TGTGCCAGCAGCCCGGGACTAGCGTCATACAATGAGCAGTTCTTC. It translates to CASSPGLASYNEQFF.